This entry describes one TCR beta chain. No cognate antigen has been identified for it. Qualities for individual bases were not recorded, and no much larger clone is one base off. The CDR3 regions of human TCRbeta chains were analyzed by immunosequencing. In the paper's pipeline: TCRs in the repertoires were compared against a reference library of SARS-CoV-2-specific TCRs that had been generated with the MIRA antigen-specificity platform. Breadth was defined as the fraction of unique TCRs that were SARS-CoV-2-associated, and depth was defined as the fraction of total T cells that were SARS-CoV-2-associated. Each spike-specific TCR was assigned to its reactive spike region and to a CD4 or CD8 class using the MIRA data. Log10-transformed breadth and depth values were compared by one-way ANOVA with Sidak's multiple comparisons tests. Sourced from immuneACCESS, this table was stored by TCRdb with only in-frame sequences that have V and J called. A share of the clones is absent; for the studies checked, an unresolved V gene accounts for under half, and the remainder has no known explanation. That table furnishes V, J and clone size, whereas the DNA furnished D and trimming. In all, the sample holds roughly 190,000 clones, and just over 90% of those were seen once. More than 0.75% of the sample is in the top ten clones.

In light of the paper, this sample's time point label describes: baseline before first vaccination. Vaccinee samples came from UK trials COV001 and COV002, including a single-blind randomized controlled phase 2/3 trial of AZD1222 (ChAdOx1 nCoV-19) in healthy adults. For TCRbeta chain sequencing, PBMC samples were collected from trial participants at day 0 and at day 28 after the second dose. This specimen comes from a study of T cell responses to AZD1222 COVID-19 vaccine listed by TCRdb under 2021. With regard to the full study: AZD1222 recipients whose second dose came at about 4 weeks and those whose second dose came at about 12 weeks were combined into one group, since spike-specific TCR depth and breadth did not differ between the two schedules. TCR sequencing was performed for about 250 trial participants, of whom 200 to 210 were given two doses of AZD1222 and some 25 were given two doses of MenACWY control vaccine. Trial participants were enrolled by age into subgroups of 18-55, 56-69 and 70-plus years, and roughly 150, 30 and 60 TCR-sequenced participants, respectively, were included in these subgroups.

Points the paper makes about the study in general: Conclusions about previously exposed vaccinees are limited, since just five to seven AZD1222 recipients were seropositive for SARS-CoV-2 at baseline. The vaccine-associated CD4 TCRs covered the entire spike protein, and the dominant responses fell in regions 160-218 and 743-854. The 56-69-year group was small, and its depth increase did not reach significance, likely because of low power. After two AZD1222 doses, both the breadth and the depth of spike-specific TCRs were significantly higher than at day 0 and than in MenACWY recipients. Participants were mostly white British and included more females than males, and it was suggested by the authors that clonal diversity may have been underestimated. Epitopes outside the regions mutated in the B.1.351 and B.1.1.7 variants were reportedly recognized by nearly half of the unique spike-specific TCRs. Because no day 14 peak-response samples were available, the repertoires could be characterized only after the peak T cell response.

The CDR3 has 16 amino acids, counting the end cysteine and phenylalanine. Only CDR3 DNA is held: 48 bases, read in frame from base 1. After removal of 1 base from V and 4 bases from J, the junction retains 7 bases not matched to a gene. Based on the germline V gene, the CDR1 and CDR2 sequences are SGHRS and YFSETQ. This TCR was recovered from an adult in good health. The rearranged segments are TRBV5-1 and TRBJ2-2, and 7 junctional nucleotides match TRBD1. The source was peripheral blood, collected on day 0 of AZD1222 vaccination. The CDR3 has the sequence CASSLPRTGLTGELFF. The base sequence is TGCGCCAGCAGCTTGCCTCGGACAGGCCTCACCGGGGAGCTGTTTTTT.